A single sample is the source of the 18 T cell receptor beta chains below, sequenced in a study of T-cell reconstitution after alpha-beta-depleted transplantation in children. Researchers prepared the TCRbeta library using unique molecular identifiers, the study reports. TCRdb re-analysed the PCR reads in MiXCR, keeping a single row per CDR3 protein. This table has around 450,000 distinct CDR3 sequences, about 40% appearing once. The sample here was PBMCs, taken before TCRalphabeta/CD19-depleted stem cell transplant. The receptors shown here come from a girl aged 2-10 years with aplastic anemia, due to receive a stem cell transplant.

This clonotype was seen repeatedly, ten times or more. V is TRBV6-5 and J is TRBJ1-1, with D possibly matching TRBD1 (5 bases). The CDR3 consists of 15 residues. The V and J ends lost 2 bases and 5 bases respectively, with 15 bases between them. Germline CDR1 reads MNHEY; CDR2 reads SVGAGI. The chain's CDR3 is CASSYHDSGGTEAFF. The CDR3 coding sequence is TGTGCCAGCAGTTACCACGACAGCGGAGGGACTGAAGCTTTCTTT.

This clonotype was seen many times. The V and J genes are TRBV6-5 and TRBJ2-1; D is ambiguous. Trimming removed 5 bases from V and 5 bases from J, with 7 bases in between. Germline values: CDR1 MNHEY, CDR2 SVGAGI. The CDR3 length is 12 residues. CDR3 amino acids: CASSSPHNEQFF. DNA of the CDR3: TGTGCCAGCAGTAGTCCCCACAATGAGCAGTTCTTC.

This clonotype was detected once. The chain combines TRBV12-3 or TRBV12-4 with TRBJ2-3; a possible D gene is TRBD2 (6 bases). Trimming stripped 6 bases from V and 0 bases from J, with 13 bases between. The CDR3 has 15 amino acids. The CDR3 sequence is CASSQRGASTDTQYF. In DNA, the CDR3 is TGTGCCAGCAGCCAACGCGGGGCCAGCACAGATACGCAGTATTTT.

This clonotype was observed once. The genes are TRBV3-1 and TRBJ2-1, with TRBD1 identical over 7 bases. Germline CDR1 LGHDT, CDR2 YNNKEL (reference sequence). J was trimmed by 12 bases and V by 3 bases; bases with no gene match: 8. The CDR3 spans 13 residues. The CDR3 bases are TGTGCCAGCAGCCAGGCCTACAGGGGTTTGCAGTTCTTC. It translates to CASSQAYRGLQFF.

The J gene is TRBJ1-6, the V gene TRBV7-9, with 8 bases aligning to TRBD1. Looked up from germline, CDR1 is SEHNR and CDR2 is FQNEAQ (reference sequence). CDR3 size: 15 residues. V dropped 8 bases and J dropped 8; count of bases not matched to a gene: 11. The CDR3 protein is CASCRDRQLHSPLHF. DNA of the CDR3: TGTGCCAGCTGCCGGGACAGGCAACTTCATTCACCCCTCCACTTT.

The chain uses TRBV29-1 and TRBJ2-7, with D unclear. Germline V gives CDR1 SQVTM, CDR2 ANQGSEA. There are 14 residues in the CDR3. V lost 4 bases to trimming and J lost 2 bases, with 15 bases between them. CDR3 sequence reads: CSVGSLGITYEQYF. In DNA form, the CDR3 reads TGCAGCGTTGGGAGTTTGGGGATTACCTACGAGCAGTACTTC.

This clonotype was detected ten times or more. The rearrangement uses TRBV10-3 and TRBJ1-1; D is perhaps TRBD1 (5 bases). This CDR3 is built from 12 residues. Per germline, CDR1 ENHRY and CDR2 SYGVKD. Deletions cut 10 bases from V and 6 bases from J, with 15 bases between. The CDR3 DNA follows: TGTGCCAGTCAAGGGGTGGCCCCTGAAGCTTTCTTT. This sequence encodes CASQGVAPEAFF.

This clonotype was counted only a few times. The V and J genes are TRBV12-3 or TRBV12-4 and TRBJ2-7; D is uncertain. Trimming took 8 bases from V and 6 from J, leaving 11 bases between them. The CDR3 spans 11 residues. CDR3 protein: CASYFAGEQYF. The CDR3 nucleotides read TGTGCCAGCTATTTCGCCGGCGAGCAGTACTTC.

This rearrangement joins TRBV5-1 to TRBJ2-7; TRBD2 agrees at 10 bases. The CDR3 spans 15 residues. V shed 4 bases, J shed 3 bases, and the junction held 7 bases outside the gene matches. Germline lookup yields CDR1 SGHRS and CDR2 YFSETQ. CDR3 coding DNA: TGCGCCAGCAGCATCGGACTAGCGGATATCTACGAGCAGTACTTC. Translation gives CASSIGLADIYEQYF.

This clonotype appeared many times. V is TRBV5-1 and J is TRBJ1-3; D is uncertain. V was clipped by 2 bases and J by 0 bases, with 12 bases between them. CDR3 length: 16 residues. Germline loops: CDR1 SGHRS, CDR2 YFSETQ. Written as DNA, the CDR3 is TGCGCCAGCAGCTTTTCAGCGGGTCGCTCTGGAAACACCATATATTTT. As protein: CASSFSAGRSGNTIYF.

This clonotype was counted only a few times. The chain links TRBV20-1 to TRBJ2-1; the match to TRBD2 covers 14 bases. The CDR3 is 15 amino acids. The V and J ends lost 3 bases and 7 bases, in that order; junction bases with no gene match: 5. Germline CDR1 DFQATT, CDR2 SNEGSKA (reference sequence). CDR3 nucleotide sequence: TGCAGTGCTAGGGGGACTAGCGGGAGCGGAAATGAGCAGTTCTTC. Its translation is CSARGTSGSGNEQFF.

This clonotype came up many times. This chain uses TRBV6-1 with TRBJ2-1; a weak D match, TRBD1 (5 bases). From germline, CDR1 is MNHNS and CDR2 SASEGT. The CDR3 is made up of 14 amino acids. Trimming pared 5 bases from V and 3 bases from J, leaving 11 bases between. As DNA, the CDR3 is TGTGCCAGCAGTCCCAGGGCCAGCTACAATGAGCAGTTCTTC. Encoded protein: CASSPRASYNEQFF.

J is TRBJ2-3 and V is TRBV9, with 8 positions matching TRBD2. V was pared by 3 bases and J by 9 bases, with 9 bases of the junction left unmatched. The CDR3 consists of 14 residues. CDR1 is SGDLS, CDR2 YYNGEE, per germline. CDR3: CASSALAEQSTQYF. The CDR3 bases are TGTGCCAGCAGCGCACTAGCGGAGCAGTCGACGCAGTATTTT.

This clonotype was counted only a few times. The rearrangement joins TRBV6-5 to TRBJ2-7, with 11 bases that match TRBD1. The J segment lost 7 bases and the V segment lost 3 bases, leaving 8 bases of the junction unmatched. CDR1 and CDR2 (germline): MNHEY, SVGAGI. The CDR3 consists of 15 residues. For the CDR3, the DNA is TGTGCCAGCAGTTATGTGGGGACAGGGGGGGGTGAGCAGTACTTC. Residues: CASSYVGTGGGEQYF.

V is TRBV11-2 and J is TRBJ2-1; 11 positions agree with TRBD2. Trimming at V came to 4 bases and at J to 5 bases, leaving 7 bases not matched to a gene. In germline, CDR1 is SGHAT, CDR2 FQNNGV. The CDR3 length is 16 residues. The CDR3 sequence: CASSWGTSGGNNEQFF. CDR3 in DNA: TGTGCCAGCAGCTGGGGCACTAGCGGGGGTAACAATGAGCAGTTCTTC.

This chain joins TRBV5-1 and TRBJ2-4; weak D call: TRBD1 (6 bases). The CDR3 consists of 14 residues. The germline gives CDR1 SGHRS, CDR2 YFSETQ. Trimming took 4 bases from V and 0 from J, leaving 8 bases between them. CDR3 nucleotides: TGCGCCAGCAGCCCGACAGGAGCCAAAAACATTCAGTACTTC. Translation gives CASSPTGAKNIQYF.

This chain connects TRBV28 to TRBJ2-1, with 12 bases lining up with TRBD2. Germline trimming cut 6 bases from V and 5 bases from J; bases unmatched to any gene: 14. In germline, CDR1 is MDHEN, CDR2 SYDVKM. The CDR3 sequence is 18 residues long. CDR3 coding DNA: TGTGCCAGCAGCGCTTACCGACAACTAGCGGGGGGACACAATGAGCAGTTCTTC. Translating it yields CASSAYRQLAGGHNEQFF.

In this sample, this clonotype turned up many times. The CDR3 region has the DNA TGTGCCAGCACCTGGGACAGCTCGAACACCGGGGAGCTGTTTTTT. Protein product: CASTWDSSNTGELFF. The chain joins TRBV6-1 to TRBJ2-2, with 7 bases that match TRBD1. CDR1 MNHNS and CDR2 SASEGT come from the germline V gene. The CDR3 contains 15 residues. V trimming: 7 bases; J trimming: 0 bases; junction bases outside the gene matches: 5.